The clone carrying this T cell receptor beta chain has just a few counts. Its antigen is currently unknown. The data stem from a study of cytomegalovirus exposure and HLA in healthy donors. PCR employed 60 Vbeta and 13 Jbeta primers. The protocol was immunoSEQ multiplex PCR, while the TCRdb copy is restricted to in-frame clones and leaves out a portion. This table has 100,000 to 150,000 clones, 80% appearing once. Per germline, CDR1 SGHRS and CDR2 YFSETQ. This CDR3 contains 18 residues. The trim removed 1 base at V and 4 bases at J, leaving 9 bases unmatched. Study-wide results and caveats: Reported results showed that the classifier diagnosed cytomegalovirus status with high specificity and sensitivity. Most TCR sequences were seen very rarely across donors, but some public TCRs occurred in many.

The V and J genes are TRBV5-1 and TRBJ1-6; 9 bases align to TRBD1. The sequencing input was PBMCs. The sequence was obtained from a male donor in good health and CMV-seronegative. The CDR3 protein is CASSLSGTGINYNSPLHF. The DNA of the CDR3 is TGCGCCAGCAGCTTGAGTGGGACAGGGATTAATTATAATTCACCCCTCCACTTT.